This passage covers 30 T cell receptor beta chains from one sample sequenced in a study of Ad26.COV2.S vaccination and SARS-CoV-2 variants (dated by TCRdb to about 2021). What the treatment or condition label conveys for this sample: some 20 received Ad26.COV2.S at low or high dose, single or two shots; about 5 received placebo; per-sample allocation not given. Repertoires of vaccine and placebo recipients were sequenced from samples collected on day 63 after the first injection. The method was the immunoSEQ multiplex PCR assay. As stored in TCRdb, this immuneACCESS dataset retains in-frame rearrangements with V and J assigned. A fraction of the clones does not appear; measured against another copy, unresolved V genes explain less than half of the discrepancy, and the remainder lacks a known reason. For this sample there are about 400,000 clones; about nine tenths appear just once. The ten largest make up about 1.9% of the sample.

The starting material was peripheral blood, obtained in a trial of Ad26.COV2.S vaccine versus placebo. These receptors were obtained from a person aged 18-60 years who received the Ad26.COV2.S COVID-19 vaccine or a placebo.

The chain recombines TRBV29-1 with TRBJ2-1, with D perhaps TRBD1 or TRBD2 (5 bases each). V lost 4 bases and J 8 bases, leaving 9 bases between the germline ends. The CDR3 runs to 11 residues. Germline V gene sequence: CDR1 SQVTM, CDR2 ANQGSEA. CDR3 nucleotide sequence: TGCAGCGTTGGGGTGGGGGATGAGCAGTTCTTC. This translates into CSVGVGDEQFF.

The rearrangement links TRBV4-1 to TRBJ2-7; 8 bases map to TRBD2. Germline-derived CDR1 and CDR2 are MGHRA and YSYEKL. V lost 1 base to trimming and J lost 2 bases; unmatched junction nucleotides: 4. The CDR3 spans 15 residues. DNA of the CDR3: TGCGCCAGCAGCCAAGGTCTAGCGGGCACCTACGAGCAGTACTTC. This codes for CASSQGLAGTYEQYF.

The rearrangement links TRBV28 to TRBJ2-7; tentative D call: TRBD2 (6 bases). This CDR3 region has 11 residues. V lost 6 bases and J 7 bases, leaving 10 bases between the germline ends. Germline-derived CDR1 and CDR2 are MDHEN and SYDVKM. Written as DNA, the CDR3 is TGTGCCAGCAGCCTCCGGGGGGAGCAGTACTTC. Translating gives CASSLRGEQYF.

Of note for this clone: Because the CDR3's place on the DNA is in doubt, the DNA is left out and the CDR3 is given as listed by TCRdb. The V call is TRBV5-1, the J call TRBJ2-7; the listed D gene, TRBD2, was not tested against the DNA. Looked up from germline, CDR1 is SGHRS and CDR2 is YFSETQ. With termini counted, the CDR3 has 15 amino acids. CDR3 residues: CASSPDFRGGYEQYF.

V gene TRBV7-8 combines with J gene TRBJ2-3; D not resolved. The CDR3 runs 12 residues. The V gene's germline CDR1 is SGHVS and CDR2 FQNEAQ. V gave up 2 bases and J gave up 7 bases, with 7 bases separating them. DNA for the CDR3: TGTGCCAGCAGCTTAAAGCGATATACGCAGTATTTT. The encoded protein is CASSLKRYTQYF.

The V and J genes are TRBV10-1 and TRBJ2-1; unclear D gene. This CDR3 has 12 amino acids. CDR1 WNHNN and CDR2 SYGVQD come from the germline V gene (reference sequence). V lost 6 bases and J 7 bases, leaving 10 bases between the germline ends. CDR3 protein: CASSRASNEQFF. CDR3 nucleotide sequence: TGCGCCAGCAGCCGGGCCTCAAATGAGCAGTTCTTC.

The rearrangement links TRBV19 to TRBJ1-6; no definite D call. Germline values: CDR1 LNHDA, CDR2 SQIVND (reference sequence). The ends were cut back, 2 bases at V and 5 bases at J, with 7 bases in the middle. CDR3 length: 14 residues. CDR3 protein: CASSIKLNNSPLHF. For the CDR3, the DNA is TGTGCCAGTAGTATAAAACTAAATAATTCACCCCTCCACTTT.

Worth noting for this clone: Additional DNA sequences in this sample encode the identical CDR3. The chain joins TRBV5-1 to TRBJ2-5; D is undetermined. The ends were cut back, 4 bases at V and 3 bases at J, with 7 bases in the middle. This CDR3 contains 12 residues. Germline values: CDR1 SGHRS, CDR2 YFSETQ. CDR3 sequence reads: CASSLPKETQYF. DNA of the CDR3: TGCGCCAGCAGCCTCCCTAAAGAGACCCAGTACTTC.

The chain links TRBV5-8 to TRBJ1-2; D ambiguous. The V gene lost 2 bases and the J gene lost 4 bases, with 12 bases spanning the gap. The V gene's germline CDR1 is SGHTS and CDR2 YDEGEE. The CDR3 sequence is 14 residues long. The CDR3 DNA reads TGTGCCAGCAGCTTTAGAAACTTTTTCTATGGCTACACCTTC. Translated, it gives CASSFRNFFYGYTF. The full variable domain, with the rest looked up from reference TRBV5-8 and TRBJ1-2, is EAGVTQSPTHLIKTRGQQATLRCSPISGHTSVYWYQQALGLGLQFLLWYDEGEERNRGNFPPRFSGRQFPNYSSELNVNALELEDSALYLCASSFRNFFYGYTFGSGTRLTVV.

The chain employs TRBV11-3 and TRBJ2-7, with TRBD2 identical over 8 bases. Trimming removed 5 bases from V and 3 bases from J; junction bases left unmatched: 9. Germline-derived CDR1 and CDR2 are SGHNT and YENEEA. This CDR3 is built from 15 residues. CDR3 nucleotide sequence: TGTGCCAGCAGCCTCAATCCGGGACTAGGCTACGAGCAGTACTTC. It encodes CASSLNPGLGYEQYF.

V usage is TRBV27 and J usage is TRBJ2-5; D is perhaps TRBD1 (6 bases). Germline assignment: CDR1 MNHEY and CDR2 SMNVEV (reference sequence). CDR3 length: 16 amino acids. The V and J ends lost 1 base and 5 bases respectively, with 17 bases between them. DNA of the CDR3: TGTGCCAGCAGTTTATTATCTAGGACAGCGAGGGAGACCCAGTACTTC. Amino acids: CASSLLSRTARETQYF.

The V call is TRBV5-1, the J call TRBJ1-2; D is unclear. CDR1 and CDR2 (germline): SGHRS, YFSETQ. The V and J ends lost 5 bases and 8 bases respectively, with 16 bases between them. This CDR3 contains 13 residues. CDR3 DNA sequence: TGCGCCAGCAGGGAAGACACGGCCTCGGGCTACACCTTC. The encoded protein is CASREDTASGYTF.

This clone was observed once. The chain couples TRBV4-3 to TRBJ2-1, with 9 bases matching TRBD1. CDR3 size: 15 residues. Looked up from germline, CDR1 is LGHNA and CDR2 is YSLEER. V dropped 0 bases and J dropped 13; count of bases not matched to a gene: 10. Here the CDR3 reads CASSQDKGQGGGQFF. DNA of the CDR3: TGCGCCAGCAGCCAAGATAAGGGACAGGGTGGAGGACAGTTCTTC.

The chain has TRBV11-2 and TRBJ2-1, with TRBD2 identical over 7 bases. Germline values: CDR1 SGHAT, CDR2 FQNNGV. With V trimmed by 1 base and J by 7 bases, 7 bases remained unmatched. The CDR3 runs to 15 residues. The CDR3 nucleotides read TGTGCCAGCAGCTTAGGGGCTAGCGGAAGGAATGAGCAGTTCTTC. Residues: CASSLGASGRNEQFF. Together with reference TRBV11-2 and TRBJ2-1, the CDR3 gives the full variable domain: EAGVAQSPRYKIIEKRQSVAFWCNPISGHATLYWYQQILGQGPKLLIQFQNNGVVDDSQLPKDRFSAERLKGVDSTLKIQPAKLEDSAVYLCASSLGASGRNEQFFGPGTRLTVL.

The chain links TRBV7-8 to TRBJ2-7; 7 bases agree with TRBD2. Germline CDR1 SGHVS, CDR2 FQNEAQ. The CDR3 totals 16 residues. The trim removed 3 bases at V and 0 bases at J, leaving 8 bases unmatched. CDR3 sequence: CASSLLMGGPSYEQYF. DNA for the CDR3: TGTGCCAGCAGCTTGCTGATGGGAGGGCCCTCCTACGAGCAGTACTTC. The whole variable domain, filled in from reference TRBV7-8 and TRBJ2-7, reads GAGVSQSPRYKVAKRGQDVALRCDPISGHVSLFWYQQALGQGPEFLTYFQNEAQLDKSGLPSDRFFAERPEGSVSTLKIQRTQQEDSAVYLCASSLLMGGPSYEQYFGPGTRLTVT.

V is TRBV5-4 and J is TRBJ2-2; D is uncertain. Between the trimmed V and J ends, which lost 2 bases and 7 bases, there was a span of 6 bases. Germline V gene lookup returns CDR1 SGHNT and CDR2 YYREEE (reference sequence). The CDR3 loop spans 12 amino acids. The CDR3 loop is CASSLLDGELFF. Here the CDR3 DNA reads TGTGCCAGCAGCTTATTAGACGGGGAGCTGTTTTTT.

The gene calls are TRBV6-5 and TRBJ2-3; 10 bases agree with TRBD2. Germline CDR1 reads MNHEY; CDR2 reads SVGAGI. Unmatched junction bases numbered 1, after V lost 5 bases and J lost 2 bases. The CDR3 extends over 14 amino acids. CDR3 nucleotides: TGTGCCAGCAGTAGCGGGAGGGCCACAGATACGCAGTATTTT. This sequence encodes CASSSGRATDTQYF.

CDR3 sequence (DNA): TGCAGCGTTGTGGGCTACAGGGGATGGAGTAACAATGAGCAGTTCTTC. Its protein product is CSVVGYRGWSNNEQFF. This chain links TRBV29-1 with TRBJ2-1; 7 bases fit TRBD1. The germline gives CDR1 SQVTM, CDR2 ANQGSEA. Germline trimming cut 4 bases from V and 5 bases from J; bases unmatched to any gene: 14. This CDR3 is built from 16 residues.

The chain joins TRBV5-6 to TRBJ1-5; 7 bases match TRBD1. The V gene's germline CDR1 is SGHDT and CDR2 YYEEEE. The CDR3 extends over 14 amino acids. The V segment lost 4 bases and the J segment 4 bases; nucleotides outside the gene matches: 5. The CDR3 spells CASSKQGWNQPQHF. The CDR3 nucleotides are TGTGCCAGCAGCAAACAGGGGTGGAATCAGCCCCAGCATTTT.

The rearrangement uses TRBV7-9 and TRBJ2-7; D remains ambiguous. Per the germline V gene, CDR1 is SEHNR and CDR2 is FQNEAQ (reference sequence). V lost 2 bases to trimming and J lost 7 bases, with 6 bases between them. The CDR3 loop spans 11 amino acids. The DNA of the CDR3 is TGTGCCAGCAGCTTAAACGGAGAGCAGTACTTC. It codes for CASSLNGEQYF.

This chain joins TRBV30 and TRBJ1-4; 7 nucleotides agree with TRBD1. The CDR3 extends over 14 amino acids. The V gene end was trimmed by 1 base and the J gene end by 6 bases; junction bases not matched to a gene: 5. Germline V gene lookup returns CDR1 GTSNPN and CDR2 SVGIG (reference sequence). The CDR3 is CAWSGTGKDEKLFF. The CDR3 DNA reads TGTGCCTGGAGTGGGACAGGCAAGGATGAAAAACTGTTTTTT.

The CDR3 sequence is CASSVGGLYPGEQFF. CDR3 in DNA: TGTGCCAGCAGCGTAGGAGGACTCTATCCAGGGGAGCAGTTCTTC. This rearrangement joins TRBV9 to TRBJ2-1; D might be TRBD1 or TRBD2, each matching 5 bases. CDR3 length: 15 amino acids. Germline V gives CDR1 SGDLS, CDR2 YYNGEE. V was trimmed by 0 bases and J by 10 bases, leaving 17 bases between them.

The CDR3 DNA reads as TGTGCCAGCAGATCAAGGGAGGGTCAGCCCCAGCATTTT. Amino acid sequence: CASRSREGQPQHF. This sequence joins TRBV6-5 and TRBJ1-5, with D uncertain. V was shortened by 6 bases and J by 6 bases, with 12 bases between the two germline ends. The CDR3 is 13 residues long. The germline V gene encodes CDR1 MNHEY and CDR2 SVGAGI.

Written as DNA, the CDR3 is TGTGCCAGCAGTGACTTAAACAATGAGCAGTTCTTC. Translating gives CASSDLNNEQFF. The chain employs TRBV2 and TRBJ2-1; D ambiguous. From germline, CDR1 is SNHLY and CDR2 FYNNEI. This CDR3 has 12 amino acids. V lost 3 bases and J lost 5, with 5 bases in between.

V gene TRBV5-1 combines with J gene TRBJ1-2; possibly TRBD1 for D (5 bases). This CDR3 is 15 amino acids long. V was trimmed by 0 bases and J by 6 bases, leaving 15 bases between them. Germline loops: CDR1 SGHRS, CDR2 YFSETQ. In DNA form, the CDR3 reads TGCGCCAGCAGCTTGGCGGGGCCCCTATCGGATGGCTACACCTTC. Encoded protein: CASSLAGPLSDGYTF. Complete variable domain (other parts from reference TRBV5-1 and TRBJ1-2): KAGVTQTPRYLIKTRGQQVTLSCSPISGHRSVSWYQQTPGQGLQFLFEYFSETQRNKGNFPGRFSGRQFSNSRSEMNVSTLELGDSALYLCASSLAGPLSDGYTFGSGTRLTVV.

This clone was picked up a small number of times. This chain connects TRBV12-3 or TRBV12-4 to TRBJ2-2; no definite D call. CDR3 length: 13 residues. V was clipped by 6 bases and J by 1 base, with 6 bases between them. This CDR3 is CASRQKNTGELFF. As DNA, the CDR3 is TGTGCCAGCAGGCAGAAGAACACCGGGGAGCTGTTTTTT.

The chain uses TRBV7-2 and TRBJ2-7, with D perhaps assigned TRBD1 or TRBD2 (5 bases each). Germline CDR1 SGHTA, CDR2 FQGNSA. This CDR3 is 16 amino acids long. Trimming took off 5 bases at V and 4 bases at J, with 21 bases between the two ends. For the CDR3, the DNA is TGTGCCAGCAGCCTAGGTCCCGGGGCGAGATCATACGAGCAGTACTTC. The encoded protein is CASSLGPGARSYEQYF.

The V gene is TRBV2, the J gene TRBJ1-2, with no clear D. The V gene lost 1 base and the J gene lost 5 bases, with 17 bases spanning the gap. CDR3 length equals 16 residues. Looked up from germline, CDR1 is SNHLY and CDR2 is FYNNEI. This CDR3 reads CASSEGRIAPGYGYTF. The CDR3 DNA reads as TGTGCCAGCAGTGAAGGACGCATCGCCCCGGGGTATGGCTACACCTTC.

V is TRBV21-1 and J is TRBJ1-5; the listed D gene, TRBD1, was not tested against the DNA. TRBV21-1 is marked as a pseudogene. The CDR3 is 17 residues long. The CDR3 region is CASSALPQTVSNQPQHF. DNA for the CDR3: TGTGCCAGCAGCGCACTACCCCAGACAGTAAGCAATCAGCCCCAGCATTTT.

Written as DNA, the CDR3 is TGTGCCAGCAGCCCAGGGGGCAGGGCCAATGAGCAGTTCTTC. Translation: CASSPGGRANEQFF. V and J are TRBV7-9 and TRBJ2-1, with TRBD1 identical over 8 bases. Germline trimming cut 5 bases from V and 6 bases from J; bases unmatched to any gene: 6. The CDR3 length is 14 residues. Per germline, CDR1 SEHNR and CDR2 FQNEAQ (reference sequence).